This TCR beta chain comes out of a study of T cell responses to AZD1222 COVID-19 vaccine. Sequencing was performed with immunoSEQ multiplex PCR; in TCRdb, only in-frame clones are kept and a portion is missing. The sample records roughly 70,000 clones, around 85% being singletons. Germline CDR1 reads MNHEY; CDR2 reads SVGEGT. V lost 6 bases and J 7 bases, leaving 15 bases between the germline ends. The CDR3 has 14 residues. This sequence originates from an adult in good health. The material sequenced was peripheral blood, taken on day 0 of AZD1222 vaccination. The chain has TRBV6-2 or TRBV6-3 and TRBJ1-4; D ambiguous. The CDR3 coding sequence is TGTGCCAGCAGCCGGATCTCGGTTGGTGAAAAACTGTTTTTT. Translating gives CASSRISVGEKLFF.